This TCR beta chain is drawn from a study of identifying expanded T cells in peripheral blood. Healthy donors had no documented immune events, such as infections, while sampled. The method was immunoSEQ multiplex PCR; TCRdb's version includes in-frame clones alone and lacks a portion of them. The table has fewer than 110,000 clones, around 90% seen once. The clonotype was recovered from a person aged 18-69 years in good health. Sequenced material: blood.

CDR3 DNA: TGCGCCAGCAGCCCCCGGACCGGACTTTACGAGCAGTACTTC. Protein product: CASSPRTGLYEQYF. The J gene is TRBJ2-7, the V gene TRBV4-3; D is possibly TRBD2 (5 bases). CDR1 is LGHNA, CDR2 YSLEER, per germline. The CDR3 totals 14 residues. Trimming removed 4 bases at V and 4 bases at J, with 14 bases between.